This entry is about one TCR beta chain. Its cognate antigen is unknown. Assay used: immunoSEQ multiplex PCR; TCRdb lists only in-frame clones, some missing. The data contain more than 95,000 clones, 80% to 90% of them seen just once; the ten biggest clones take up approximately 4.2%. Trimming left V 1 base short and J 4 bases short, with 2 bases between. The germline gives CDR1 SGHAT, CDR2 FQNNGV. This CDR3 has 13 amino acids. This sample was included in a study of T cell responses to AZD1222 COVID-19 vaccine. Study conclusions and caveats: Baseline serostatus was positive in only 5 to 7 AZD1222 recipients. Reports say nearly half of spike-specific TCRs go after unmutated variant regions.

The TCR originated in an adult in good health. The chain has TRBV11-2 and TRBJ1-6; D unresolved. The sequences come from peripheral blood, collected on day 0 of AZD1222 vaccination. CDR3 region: CASSLVYNSPLHF. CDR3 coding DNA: TGTGCCAGCAGCTTAGTTTATAATTCACCCCTCCACTTT.